Listed here are 24 T cell receptor beta chains from one sample, sequenced in a study of human T cells and chemical hapten exposure. TCRdb re-called the RACE reads with MiXCR, one entry per CDR3 protein. The table shows more than 300,000 distinct CDR3 sequences, with 4.5% to 5.5% occurring only once. Indicated time point: pre-sensitization, week 0. Treatment noted: therapeutic diphenylcyclopropenone sensitization with weekly scalp DPC. Sequencing was performed on whole blood, taken in connection with sensitization to the hapten diphenylcyclopropenone (DPC). Every receptor here comes from a woman between 50 and 59 years old with alopecia areata. Some clones in this sample may be carry-over from other donors' samples.

There are many counts of this clonotype. The V gene is TRBV6-5, the J gene TRBJ2-1, with TRBD2 matching 8 bases. V was pared by 6 bases and J by 6 bases, with 7 bases of the junction left unmatched. The CDR3 runs 14 residues. The germline CDR1 and CDR2 sequences are MNHEY and SVGAGI. The CDR3 DNA is TGTGCCAGCAGCCCGGGGGGGGCTGGCAATGAGCAGTTCTTC. Translated, it gives CASSPGGAGNEQFF.

This clonotype was counted ten times or more. This chain links TRBV6-5 with TRBJ1-3; D call uncertain. Per the germline V gene, CDR1 is MNHEY and CDR2 is SVGAGI. V dropped 6 bases and J dropped 4 bases, with 13 bases sitting between them. CDR3 length: 14 amino acids. CDR3: CASSLGGQGNTIYF. The CDR3 coding sequence is TGTGCCAGCAGCCTCGGAGGGCAAGGAAACACCATATATTTT.

There are a few counts of this clonotype. The DNA for the CDR3 is TGTGCCAGCAGCCCCGGGACAGGGGAATCACCCCTCCACTTT. It specifies CASSPGTGESPLHF. The chain is built from TRBV6-5 and TRBJ1-6; 10 bases match TRBD1. Trimming took 6 bases from V and 10 from J; bases not matched to a gene: 6. Germline V gives CDR1 MNHEY, CDR2 SVGAGI. This CDR3 has 14 amino acids.

In its sample, this clonotype was seen many times. The V gene is TRBV5-1, the J gene TRBJ2-3; a weak D match, TRBD2 (6 bases). Germline CDR1 is SGHRS and CDR2 is YFSETQ. This CDR3 region has 13 residues. V shed 0 bases and J shed 7 bases, with 9 bases lying between them. The CDR3 DNA follows: TGCGCCAGCAGCTTGGGGACTACAAATACGCAGTATTTT. It is translated as CASSLGTTNTQYF.

Many counts were recorded for this clonotype. The V and J genes are TRBV12-3 or TRBV12-4 and TRBJ2-5; D remains unclear. Trimming stripped 6 bases from V and 4 bases from J, with 9 bases between. The CDR3 covers 12 residues. The CDR3 coding sequence is TGTGCCAGCAGCATCACCACAGAGACCCAGTACTTC. This encodes CASSITTETQYF.

In this sample, this clonotype turned up many times. J is TRBJ1-1 and V is TRBV25-1; D remains unclear. This CDR3 is built from 10 residues. The germline V and J ends were trimmed by 6 bases and 5 bases, with 4 bases remaining between them. Germline CDR1 and CDR2: MGHDK and SYGVNS. The CDR3 bases are TGTGCCAGCAGGGGGACTGAAGCTTTCTTT. Protein sequence: CASRGTEAFF.

V is TRBV6-5 and J is TRBJ1-2; weak D call: TRBD1 (6 bases). Deletions cut 6 bases from V and 2 bases from J, with 10 bases between. Germline V gene lookup returns CDR1 MNHEY and CDR2 SVGAGI. The CDR3 is made up of 13 amino acids. CDR3 DNA sequence: TGTGCCAGCAGCCGACAGGCGAACTATGGCTACACCTTC. Translation: CASSRQANYGYTF.

This clonotype was seen a few times. The junction differs from germline at one of its ends, possibly a read error. The chain couples TRBV12-3 or TRBV12-4 to TRBJ1-1; D is perhaps TRBD1 (5 bases). The CDR3 contains 10 residues. DNA of the CDR3: TGTGCCAGCAGTTTGGGGGTTCTCATCTTT. Translation: CASSLGVLIF.

V and J are TRBV5-4 and TRBJ2-3; D possibly corresponds to TRBD2 (6 bases). CDR1 and CDR2 from the germline V gene are SGHNT and YYREEE (reference sequence). V gave up 5 bases and J gave up 0 bases, with 16 bases separating them. The CDR3 is 16 amino acids. The CDR3 bases are TGTGCCAGCAGGACCGGGCCGGGACTTAGCACAGATACGCAGTATTTT. Encoded protein: CASRTGPGLSTDTQYF.

This clonotype occurred many times. CDR3 bases: TGTGCCAGCAGCTTTGCAACGGGGGGTCGCACAGATACGCAGTATTTT. Translated, it gives CASSFATGGRTDTQYF. The V gene is TRBV7-2, the J gene TRBJ2-3; 7 nucleotides match TRBD2. Germline CDR1 SGHTA, CDR2 FQGNSA. The V gene end was trimmed by 3 bases and the J gene end by 1 base; junction bases not matched to a gene: 7. CDR3 length equals 16 residues.

In its sample, this clonotype was seen a few times. The V and J genes are TRBV5-1 and TRBJ2-7; TRBD1 or TRBD2 may be the D gene (5 bases each). This CDR3 region has 14 residues. In germline, CDR1 is SGHRS, CDR2 YFSETQ. Trimming removed 4 bases at V and 6 bases at J, with 17 bases between. The CDR3, as DNA: TGCGCCAGCAGCACCCGGGACGGAGTATCCGAGCAGTACTTC. It is translated as CASSTRDGVSEQYF.

This clonotype was detected many times. The chain joins TRBV12-3 or TRBV12-4 to TRBJ2-1, with 8 nucleotides matching TRBD2. This CDR3 contains 15 residues. V lost 5 bases to trimming and J lost 10 bases; unmatched junction nucleotides: 13. Here the CDR3 DNA reads TGTGCCAGCAGTGAAACTAGCGGCAAAAGCGGCGAGCAGTTCTTC. This encodes CASSETSGKSGEQFF.

This sequence joins TRBV6-2 or TRBV6-3 and TRBJ2-7, with D perhaps matching TRBD2 (6 bases). V lost 5 bases, J lost 6 bases, and 20 bases lay in between. The CDR3 spans 15 residues. Germline V lookup: CDR1 MNHEY, CDR2 SVGEGT. CDR3 residues: CASSATASASSEQYF. CDR3 bases: TGTGCCAGCAGTGCCACGGCTAGCGCGTCGTCCGAGCAGTACTTC.

This clonotype was seen a handful of times. This chain joins TRBV12-5 and TRBJ1-6, with 10 bases aligning to TRBD1. The junction had 8 bases not matched to a gene; V was cut back by 6 bases and J by 12 bases. The germline CDR1 and CDR2 sequences are LGHNT and FRNRAP. The CDR3 length is 14 residues. The CDR3 sequence is CASGEGTGALPLHF. CDR3 bases: TGTGCTAGTGGAGAAGGGACAGGGGCCCTACCCCTCCACTTT.

This clonotype was detected ten times or more. The rearrangement links TRBV21-1 to TRBJ2-1. TRBV21-1 is deemed a pseudogene. The CDR3 is 12 amino acids. CDR3 nucleotide sequence: TGTGCCAGCAGCAAAGAACCCCATGAGCAGTTCTTC. It specifies CASSKEPHEQFF.

This clonotype was detected ten times or more. The V and J genes are TRBV13 and TRBJ1-1, with 7 nucleotides matching TRBD1. Germline trimming cut 6 bases from V and 5 bases from J; bases unmatched to any gene: 3. The CDR3 consists of 12 residues. CDR1 and CDR2 (germline): PRHDT, FYEKMQ (reference sequence). CDR3 DNA sequence: TGTGCCAGCAGTTCAGGGGGGACTGAAGCTTTCTTT. It yields the protein CASSSGGTEAFF. Full variable domain (missing parts from reference TRBV13 and TRBJ1-1): AAGVIQSPRHLIKEKRETATLKCYPIPRHDTVYWYQQGPGQDPQFLISFYEKMQSDKGSIPDRFSAQQFSDYHSELNMSSLELGDSALYFCASSSGGTEAFFGQGTRLTVV.

This clonotype was found a few times. The V call is TRBV13, the J call TRBJ2-1; TRBD2 aligns across 8 bases. Germline trimming cut 4 bases from V and 4 bases from J; bases unmatched to any gene: 12. The CDR3 consists of 17 residues. Germline lookup yields CDR1 PRHDT and CDR2 FYEKMQ (reference sequence). The CDR3 nucleotides read TGTGCCAGCAGCTCCCGGGGGGGCCCTATTACTTACAATGAGCAGTTCTTC. This translates into CASSSRGGPITYNEQFF.

This clonotype was recorded many times. The chain links TRBV11-2 to TRBJ2-1; 11 nucleotides line up with TRBD2. Per the germline V gene, CDR1 is SGHAT and CDR2 is FQNNGV. Trimming cost V 4 bases and J 4 bases; bases outside gene matches: 3. This CDR3 spans 15 amino acids. The CDR3 protein is CASSSGLAAYNEQFF. CDR3 sequence (DNA): TGTGCCAGCAGCTCGGGACTAGCGGCTTACAATGAGCAGTTCTTC.

CDR3: CASSLRTDTYEQYF. DNA of the CDR3: TGTGCCAGCAGCCTCCGGACCGATACTTACGAGCAGTACTTC. This chain links TRBV3-1 with TRBJ2-7, with D hard to call. The CDR3 is 14 amino acids. CDR1 is LGHDT and CDR2 is YNNKEL in the germline V gene (reference sequence). The V end lost 4 bases, the J end lost 4 bases, and 14 bases lay between the germline ends.

The V gene is TRBV7-8, the J gene TRBJ1-2, with D hard to call. The V and J ends lost 0 bases and 4 bases respectively, with 12 bases between them. The CDR3 length is 15 residues. Germline V gene lookup returns CDR1 SGHVS and CDR2 FQNEAQ. The CDR3 DNA sequence: TGTGCCAGCAGCTTAGCGCTCCAGGACTTCTATGGCTACACCTTC. Translated: CASSLALQDFYGYTF.

This clonotype turned up a few times. Here the CDR3 DNA reads TGCGCCAGCAGCCCCGCCGGCCAGCGGGATCATGAGCAGTTCTTC. Its translation is CASSPAGQRDHEQFF. The V gene is TRBV4-3, the J gene TRBJ2-1, with 7 bases matching TRBD2. The CDR3 consists of 15 residues. Per the germline V gene, CDR1 is LGHNA and CDR2 is YSLEER. V was pared by 4 bases and J by 8 bases, with 11 bases of the junction left unmatched.

Ten or more counts support this clonotype. This rearrangement joins TRBV6-2 or TRBV6-3 to TRBJ2-1; D possibly matches TRBD1 or TRBD2 (5 bases each). Germline V lookup: CDR1 MNHEY, CDR2 SVGEGT. V was pared by 7 bases and J by 6 bases, with 13 bases between. The CDR3 length is 13 residues. The CDR3, as DNA: TGTGCCAGCACCTGGGGGATCTTCAATGAGCAGTTCTTC. This translates into CASTWGIFNEQFF.

This clonotype was recorded at least ten times. The V and J genes are TRBV12-3 or TRBV12-4 and TRBJ2-5; D possibly matches TRBD1 or TRBD2 (5 bases each). V was trimmed by 6 bases and J by 2 bases, leaving 13 bases between them. The CDR3 consists of 14 residues. The CDR3 DNA reads TGTGCCAGCAGGGCCGGGACCCCGCAAGAGACCCAGTACTTC. Protein: CASRAGTPQETQYF.

This clonotype occurred many times. The chain carries TRBV28 and TRBJ2-5; TRBD2 matches at 12 bases. The germline V gene has CDR1 MDHEN and CDR2 SYDVKM. J lost 4 bases, V lost 5 bases, and 5 bases had no gene match. CDR3 length: 15 amino acids. The CDR3 DNA reads TGTGCCAGCAGTCGACTAGCGGGAGCAGGAGAGACCCAGTACTTC. Translating gives CASSRLAGAGETQYF.